This TCR beta chain was found in a study of shared clonotypes between healthy human individuals. This table comes from immunoSEQ multiplex PCR, and its TCRdb copy is limited to in-frame clones, with some not included. The table records 2,100,000 or so clones, approximately 94% of them present only once. CDR1 and CDR2 (germline): SGHVS, FQNEAQ. The length of the CDR3 is 15 residues. The V gene lost 6 bases and the J gene lost 2 bases, with 13 bases spanning the gap. As regards this clone: Antigen unknown.

The study, taken as a whole, reports: Non-shared clonotypes were found to have lower generation probabilities than the clonotypes that were shared by all four of the sorted-subset donors. Blood alone was sampled, and tissue repertoires likely differ.

The study separated CD4+ cells into CD45RA+ naive and CD45RA-negative memory subsets. The chain employs TRBV7-8 and TRBJ2-2; tentatively, D is TRBD1 (6 bases). This clonotype was obtained from a man aged 18-30 years in good health. The sequenced sample was naive CD4+ T cells sorted from blood. Noted subset: CD45RA+ positively selected. The CDR3 loop reads CASRGQPSNTGELFF. The CDR3 DNA is TGTGCCAGCAGAGGACAGCCTTCTAACACCGGGGAGCTGTTTTTT.